The clone carrying this T cell receptor beta chain has ten or more counts. There are 14 residues in the CDR3. Germline trimming cut 5 bases from V and 8 bases from J; bases unmatched to any gene: 8. This record belongs to a study of T-cell reconstitution after alpha-beta-depleted transplantation in children. This sample's TCRbeta library carried unique molecular identifier barcodes. TCRdb used MiXCR to reprocess the PCR reads, holding one entry per CDR3 protein. The table lists about 690,000 distinct CDR3 sequences, 16% of them singletons. This sample comprised PBMCs from the stem cell graft donor, obtained from the stem cell graft. This sequence originates from a human donor who donated a stem cell graft to a child with acute myeloid leukemia. The chain combines TRBV12-3 or TRBV12-4 with TRBJ2-1; 8 positions match TRBD1. Written as DNA, the CDR3 is TGTGCCAGCAGTCATAGGACAGGGTCTTATGAGCAGTTCTTC. Encoded protein: CASSHRTGSYEQFF.